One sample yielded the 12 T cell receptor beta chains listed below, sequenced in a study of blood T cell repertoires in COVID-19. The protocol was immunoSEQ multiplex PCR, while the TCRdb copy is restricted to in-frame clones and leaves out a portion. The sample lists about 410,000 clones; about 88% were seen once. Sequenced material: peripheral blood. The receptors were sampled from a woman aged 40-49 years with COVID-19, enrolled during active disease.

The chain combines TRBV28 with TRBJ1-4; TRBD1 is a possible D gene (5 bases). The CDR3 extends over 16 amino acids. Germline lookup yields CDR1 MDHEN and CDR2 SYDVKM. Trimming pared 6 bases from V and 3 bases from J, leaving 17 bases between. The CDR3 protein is CASSKQGFAANEKLFF. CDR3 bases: TGTGCCAGCAGCAAGCAGGGTTTTGCGGCTAATGAAAAACTGTTTTTT.

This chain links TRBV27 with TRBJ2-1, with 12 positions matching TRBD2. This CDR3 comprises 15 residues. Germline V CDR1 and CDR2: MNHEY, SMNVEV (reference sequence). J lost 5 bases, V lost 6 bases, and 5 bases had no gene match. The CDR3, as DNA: TGTGCCAGCAGCCCGACTAGCGGGAGCCACAATGAGCAGTTCTTC. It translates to CASSPTSGSHNEQFF.

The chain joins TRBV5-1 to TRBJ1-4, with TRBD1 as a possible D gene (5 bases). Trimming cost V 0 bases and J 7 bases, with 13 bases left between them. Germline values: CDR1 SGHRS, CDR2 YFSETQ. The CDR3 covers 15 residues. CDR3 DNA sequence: TGCGCCAGCAGCTTGGTAGGGACCGGGGGTGAAAAACTGTTTTTT. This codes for CASSLVGTGGEKLFF.

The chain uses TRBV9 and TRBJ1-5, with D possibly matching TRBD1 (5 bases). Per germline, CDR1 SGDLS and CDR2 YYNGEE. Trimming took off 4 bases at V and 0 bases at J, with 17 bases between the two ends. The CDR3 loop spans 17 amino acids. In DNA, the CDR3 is TGTGCCAGCAGCCAAGGGGCGAATCAGTATAGCAATCAGCCCCAGCATTTT. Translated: CASSQGANQYSNQPQHF.

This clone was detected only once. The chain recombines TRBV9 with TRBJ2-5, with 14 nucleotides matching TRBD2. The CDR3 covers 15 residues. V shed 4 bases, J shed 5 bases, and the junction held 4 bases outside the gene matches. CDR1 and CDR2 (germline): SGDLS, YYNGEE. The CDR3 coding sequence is TGTGCCAGCAGCCCCCGACTAGCGGGAGGGGAGACCCAGTACTTC. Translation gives CASSPRLAGGETQYF. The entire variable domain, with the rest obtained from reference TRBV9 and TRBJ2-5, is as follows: DSGVTQTPKHLITATGQRVTLRCSPRSGDLSVYWYQQSLDQGLQFLIQYYNGEERAKGNILERFSAQQFPDLHSELNLSSLELGDSALYFCASSPRLAGGETQYFGPGTRLLVL.

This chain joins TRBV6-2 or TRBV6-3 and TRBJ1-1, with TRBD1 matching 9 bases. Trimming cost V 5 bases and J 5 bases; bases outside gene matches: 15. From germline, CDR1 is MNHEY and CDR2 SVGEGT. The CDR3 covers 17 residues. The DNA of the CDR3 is TGTGCCAGCAGTCAGGGACAGGGAATGAGGAAACGGACTGAAGCTTTCTTT. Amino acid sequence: CASSQGQGMRKRTEAFF.

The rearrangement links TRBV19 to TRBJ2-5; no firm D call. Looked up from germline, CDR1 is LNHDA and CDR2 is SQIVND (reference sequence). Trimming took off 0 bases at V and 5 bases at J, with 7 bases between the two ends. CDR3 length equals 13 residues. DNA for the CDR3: TGTGCCAGTAGTATAGATCCTATGGAGACCCAGTACTTC. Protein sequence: CASSIDPMETQYF. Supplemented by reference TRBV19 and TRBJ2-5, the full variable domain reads DGGITQSPKYLFRKEGQNVTLSCEQNLNHDAMYWYRQDPGQGLRLIYYSQIVNDFQKGDIAEGYSVSREKKESFPLTVTSAQKNPTAFYLCASSIDPMETQYFGPGTRLLVL.

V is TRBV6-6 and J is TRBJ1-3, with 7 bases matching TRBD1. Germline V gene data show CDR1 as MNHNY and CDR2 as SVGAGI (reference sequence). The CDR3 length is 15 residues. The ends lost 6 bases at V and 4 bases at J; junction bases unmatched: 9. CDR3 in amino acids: CASSRTTGRGNTIYF. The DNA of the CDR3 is TGTGCCAGCAGCCGGACGACAGGGCGCGGAAACACCATATATTTT.

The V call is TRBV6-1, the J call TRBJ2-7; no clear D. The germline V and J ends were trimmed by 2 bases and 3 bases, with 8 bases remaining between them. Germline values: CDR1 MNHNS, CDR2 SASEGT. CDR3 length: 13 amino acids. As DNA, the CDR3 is TGTGCCAGCAGTGAAATCGCGAGCTACGAGCAGTACTTC. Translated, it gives CASSEIASYEQYF.

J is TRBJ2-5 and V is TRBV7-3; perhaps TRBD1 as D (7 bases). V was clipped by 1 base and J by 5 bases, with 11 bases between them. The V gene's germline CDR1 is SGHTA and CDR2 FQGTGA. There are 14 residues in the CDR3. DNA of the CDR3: TGTGCCAGCAGCTTAAACCAGGGGGGCGAGACCCAGTACTTC. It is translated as CASSLNQGGETQYF.

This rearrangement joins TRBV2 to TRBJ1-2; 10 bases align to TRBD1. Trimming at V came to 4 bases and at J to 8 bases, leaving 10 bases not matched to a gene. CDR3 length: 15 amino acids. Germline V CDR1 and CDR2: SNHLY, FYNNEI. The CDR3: CASSGSGTGVEGYTF. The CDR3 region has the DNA TGTGCCAGCAGTGGATCCGGGACAGGGGTTGAAGGCTACACCTTC.

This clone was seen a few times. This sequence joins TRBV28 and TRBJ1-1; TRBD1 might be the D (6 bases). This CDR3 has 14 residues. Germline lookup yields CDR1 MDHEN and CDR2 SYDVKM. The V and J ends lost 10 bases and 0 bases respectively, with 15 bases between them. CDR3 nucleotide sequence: TGTGCCACCAAAGGGGGGGACTTGAACACTGAAGCTTTCTTT. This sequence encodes CATKGGDLNTEAFF.